This T cell receptor beta chain was profiled in a study of T cell responses to AZD1222 COVID-19 vaccine (TCRdb year 2021). Concerning the study at large: A total of 233 trial participants underwent TCR sequencing, of whom around 210 had received two doses of AZD1222 and approximately 26 had received two doses of the MenACWY control vaccine. Trial participants were enrolled by age into subgroups of 18-55, 56-69 and 70-plus years, and roughly 150, 30 and 60 TCR-sequenced participants, respectively, were included in these subgroups.

What the time point label conveys for this sample: about 28 days (+/-7) after the second vaccine dose. AZD1222 recipients with second doses at about 4 weeks or about 12 weeks were pooled, because spike-specific TCR depth and breadth did not differ between schedules. Samples from vaccinated people were obtained from the UK trials COV001 and COV002, which included a single-blind randomized controlled phase 2/3 trial of AZD1222 (ChAdOx1 nCoV-19) in healthy adults. Trial participant PBMC samples were collected at day 0 and day 28 after the second dose for TCRbeta chain sequencing. The CDR3 regions of human TCRbeta chains were subjected to immunosequencing. Per the original workflow: Repertoire TCRs were checked for matches against a reference library of SARS-CoV-2-specific TCRs that had been generated using the MIRA antigen-specificity platform. Breadth was defined as the fraction of unique TCRs that were SARS-CoV-2-associated. Depth was defined as the fraction of total T cells that were SARS-CoV-2-associated. Using the MIRA data, each spike-specific TCR was assigned both to the spike region to which the TCR was reactive and to a CD4 or CD8 class. Log10-transformed breadth and depth values were compared by one-way ANOVA with Sidak's multiple comparisons tests. TCRdb carries this immuneACCESS record with in-frame sequences only. Its versions omit some clonotypes, under half of them owing to an unresolved V gene in the studies checked, with the rest unexplained. D and trimming were read from the DNA, whereas the V and J calls and clone size are those reported in that table. The sample data list fewer than 90,000 clones, and 75% to 95% of these were observed just once. The ten largest clonotypes hold 11% of the sample.

What the study reported, not specific to this receptor: Participants were mostly white British, with more females than males. The authors suggested clonal diversity may have been underestimated. Because no samples from the day 14 peak response were available, repertoires could be characterized only after the peak T cell response. In the small 56-69-year group, the increase in depth fell short of significance, most likely because of low power. Epitopes outside the regions mutated in the B.1.351 and B.1.1.7 variants were reportedly recognized by nearly half of the unique spike-specific TCRs. Conclusions about previously exposed vaccinees are limited, since just six AZD1222 recipients were seropositive for SARS-CoV-2 at baseline. The vaccine-associated CD4 TCRs covered the entire spike protein, and the dominant responses fell in regions 160-218 and 743-854. After two AZD1222 doses, both the breadth and the depth of spike-specific TCRs were significantly higher than at day 0 and than in MenACWY recipients.

Trimmed from V: 8 bases; trimmed from J: 4 bases; junction bases lacking a gene match: 16. Per the germline V gene, MDHEN is the CDR1 and SYDVKM is the CDR2. CDR3 length: 16 amino acids, cysteine to phenylalanine. Here the CDR3 DNA is all that survives: 48 bases in frame from base 1. Points on this clone: Its antigen has not been determined. It has no much larger one-base neighbor in the sample; base qualities were not kept.

The rearrangement combines TRBV28 with TRBJ1-1, with 7 junctional bases fitting TRBD1. The TCR originated in an adult who received the AZD1222 COVID-19 vaccine. The material was peripheral blood, obtained 28 days after the second AZD1222 dose. The DNA sequence is TGTGCCAGCCCCTTGGGTGGGACAGTCGAGGCCACTGAAGCTTTCTTT. Its protein reads: CASPLGGTVEATEAFF.